The rows below give T cell receptor beta chains drawn from one sample of a study of technical replicates of blood from a handful of donors. Repertoires were generated with immunoSEQ multiplex PCR, while TCRdb's copy carries only in-frame clones and drops some. The sample lists tens of thousands of clones, nearly 98% occurring once. The sequenced material came from T cells isolated from PBMCs. The receptors originated from a human donor in good health. Both conserved end residues are trimmed from each CDR3.

v_call cdr3_aa
TRBV5-1 ASSPGTGYGYT
TRBV2 ASSEGRGRIFDTEAF
TRBV9 ASSARTGGALETQY
TRBV6-6 ASSYSTGMEDSPLH
TRBV5-8 ASSLMRDRVGGYGYT
TRBV5-5 ASSLSPGIGEKLF
TRBV27 ASSLYAGGDGYT
TRBV6-5 ASRDTGGTEAF
TRBV5-4 ASSLQYNQETQY
TRBV5-4 AFILESGELF
TRBV5-1 ASSSTGGGGTDTQY
TRBV11-2 AIGGRGKLGYGYT
TRBV28 ASSQLGQGEQY
TRBV7-9 ASSPAGGRELKETQY
TRBV6-1 ASSEPLAGGETQY
TRBV5-1 ASSLDGDRDQPQH
TRBV4-2 ASSQGTSGNNEQF
TRBV11-1 ASSPRQGTNEKLF
TRBV5-1 ASSLGHGVHTGELF
TRBV18 ASSPPGGTYEQY
TRBV2 ASRGDGGASGYT
TRBV5-6 ASSLAAWRSENIQY
TRBV5-6 ASSLAGGPGDSPLH
TRBV2 ASSVGTGKDFENQPQH
TRBV28 ASSEGQGWGKLF
TRBV6-5 ASSLRTGKAF
TRBV19 ASSLILGVRSSEAF
TRBV2 ASMSLRGTGELF
TRBV6-5 ASSQVGNTGELF
TRBV28 ASSFSFGTERLAKNIQY
TRBV28 ASTEGTGISKLF
TRBV5-4 ASSLGVNTEAF
TRBV23-1 ASTWPGQGSGNTIY
TRBV5-4 ASSLRPNQGETQY
TRBV27 ASSVQDSYNEQF
TRBV6-1 ASSAPGLAGGPLDEQY
TRBV5-6 ASSLGQSAILYGYT
TRBV7-9 ASSPQITGLVAGELF
TRBV13 ASSLFNSGANVLT
TRBV27 ASSSAQTEYSNQPQH
TRBV5-1 ASSLGQGLGVNTEAF
TRBV19 ASSISTGTEAF
TRBV30 AWSVKGGNNQPQH
TRBV19 ASSPIGFDGYEQY
TRBV5-1 ASSLEWTARSEKLF
TRBV27 ASSWRPGNQPQH